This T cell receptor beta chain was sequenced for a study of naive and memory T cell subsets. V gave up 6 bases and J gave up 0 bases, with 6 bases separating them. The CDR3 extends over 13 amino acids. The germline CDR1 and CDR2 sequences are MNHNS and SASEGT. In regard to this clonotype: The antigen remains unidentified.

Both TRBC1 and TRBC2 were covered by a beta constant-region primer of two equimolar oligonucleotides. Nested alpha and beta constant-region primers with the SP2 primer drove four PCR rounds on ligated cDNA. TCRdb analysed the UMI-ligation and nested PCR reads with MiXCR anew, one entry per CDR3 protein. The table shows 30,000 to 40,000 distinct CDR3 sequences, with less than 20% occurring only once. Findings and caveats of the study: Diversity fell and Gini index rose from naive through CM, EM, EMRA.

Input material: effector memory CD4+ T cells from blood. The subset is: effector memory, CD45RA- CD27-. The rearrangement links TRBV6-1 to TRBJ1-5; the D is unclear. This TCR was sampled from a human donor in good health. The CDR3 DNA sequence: TGTGCCAGCAGATCTATTAGCAATCAGCCCCAGCATTTT. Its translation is CASRSISNQPQHF.